The 8 T cell receptor beta chains given below trace back to one sample, sequenced in a study of shared clonotypes between healthy human individuals. TCRdb's copy holds only in-frame clones and misses some; the assay was immunoSEQ multiplex PCR. This table has roughly 490,000 clones, over 60% appearing once. The sample consisted of PBMCs. Source of these receptors: a middle-aged woman in good health. Some clones in this sample may be carry-over from other donors' samples.

The chain carries TRBV7-2 and TRBJ1-2; 7 nucleotides match TRBD1. V gave up 1 base and J gave up 0 bases; unmatched junction bases: 5. CDR1 is SGHTA and CDR2 is FQGNSA in the germline V gene. The CDR3 runs to 16 residues. The CDR3 sequence: CASSLVGQQTNYGYTF. CDR3 DNA: TGTGCCAGCAGCTTAGTGGGACAGCAGACTAACTATGGCTACACCTTC.

The chain recombines TRBV7-3 with TRBJ2-3; possible D gene TRBD2, 6 bases. Germline assignment: CDR1 SGHTA and CDR2 FQGTGA. This CDR3 is built from 20 residues. Trimming shortened V by 0 bases and J by 4 bases, and 26 bases separated the two germline ends. The CDR3 nucleotides read TGTGCCAGCAGCTTAACGTCGGTCGGGAGTGGGTCAGGTTGGGCAGATACGCAGTATTTT. As protein: CASSLTSVGSGSGWADTQYF.

A word on this clone: A far bigger clonotype differs at one base, so this is likely a read error. The chain employs TRBV10-3 and TRBJ1-2; tentative D call: TRBD1 (5 bases). The V gene's germline CDR1 is ENHRY and CDR2 SYGVKD. This CDR3 is 14 amino acids long. The CDR3 nucleotides are TGTGCCATCAGTAACGCTAGGGGCGGTGGTGGCCACACCTTC. It translates to CAISNARGGGGHTF.

This rearrangement joins TRBV2 to TRBJ2-7; TRBD2 might be the D (6 bases). Germline V lookup: CDR1 SNHLY, CDR2 FYNNEI. The V gene lost 1 base and the J gene lost 11 bases, with 12 bases spanning the gap. The CDR3 covers 12 residues. This CDR3 reads CASSEEGPSEYF. In nucleotides, the CDR3 is TGTGCCAGCAGTGAAGAAGGGCCTAGCGAGTACTTC. The variable domain in full, completed from reference TRBV2 and TRBJ2-7, reads EPEVTQTPSHQVTQMGQEVILRCVPISNHLYFYWYRQILGQKVEFLVSFYNNEISEKSEIFDDQFSVERPDGSNFTLKIRSTKLEDSAMYFCASSEEGPSEYFGPGTRLTVT.

Comment on this clone: An end of the junction does not agree with germline; a read error may underlie this. The chain has TRBV6-1 and TRBJ2-5; tentative D call: TRBD1 (5 bases). The CDR3 is made up of 14 amino acids. The V gene's germline CDR1 is MNHNS and CDR2 SASEGT. CDR3 DNA sequence: TGCGCCAGCAGTGAAGCCCAGGGCCAAGAGACCCAGTACTTC. Its protein is CASSEAQGQETQYF.

The DNA for the CDR3 is TGTGCCAGCAGCGTAGCTCCCTACAATGAGCAGTTCTTC. It translates to CASSVAPYNEQFF. V usage is TRBV9 and J usage is TRBJ2-1; no definite D call. Germline V CDR1 and CDR2: SGDLS, YYNGEE. The CDR3 totals 13 residues. Between the trimmed V and J ends, which lost 0 bases and 2 bases, there was a span of 3 bases.

V usage is TRBV29-1 and J usage is TRBJ2-3; TRBD2 might be the D (5 bases). The ends were cut back, 4 bases at V and 0 bases at J, with 8 bases in the middle. The CDR3 extends over 13 amino acids. Germline CDR1 and CDR2: SQVTM and ANQGSEA. The CDR3 loop is CSVVATSTDTQYF. CDR3 coding DNA: TGCAGCGTTGTAGCGACTAGCACAGATACGCAGTATTTT.

This chain uses TRBV18 with TRBJ1-1; no clear D gene. The CDR3 loop spans 12 amino acids. In germline, CDR1 is KGHSH, CDR2 LQKENI. Trimming stripped 3 bases from V and 4 bases from J, with 6 bases between. DNA for the CDR3: TGTGCCAGCTCACCGGTTGGCACTGAAGCTTTCTTT. As protein: CASSPVGTEAFF. The full variable domain, completed using reference TRBV18 and TRBJ1-1, is NAGVMQNPRHLVRRRGQEARLRCSPMKGHSHVYWYRQLPEEGLKFMVYLQKENIIDESGMPKERFSAEFPKEGPSILRIQQVVRGDSAAYFCASSPVGTEAFFGQGTRLTVV.